This entry lists 26 T cell receptor beta chains sequenced from one sample in a study of blood T cell repertoires in COVID-19. TCRdb's copy holds only in-frame clones and misses some; the assay was immunoSEQ multiplex PCR. This sample has approximately 270,000 clones; 80% to 90% occur once, and the top ten carry approximately 4%. The source material was PBMCs or T cells enriched from blood (not recorded which). The receptors were sampled from a woman in her 30s who had recovered from COVID-19.

The chain carries TRBV6-5 and TRBJ2-5; 11 bases map to TRBD1. Germline CDR1 is MNHEY and CDR2 is SVGAGI. With 6 bases clipped from V and 4 bases from J, the junction kept 7 bases outside the gene matches. This CDR3 region has 15 residues. The CDR3 DNA reads as TGTGCCAGCAGAGCCGGGACAGGGGGTTTAGAGACCCAGTACTTC. Translation: CASRAGTGGLETQYF.

The V call is TRBV27, the J call TRBJ1-5, with a possible D match to TRBD1 (6 bases). Looked up from germline, CDR1 is MNHEY and CDR2 is SMNVEV (reference sequence). CDR3 length: 14 amino acids. Trimming took off 6 bases at V and 5 bases at J, with 14 bases between the two ends. This CDR3 reads CASRMTGTYQPQHF. The CDR3 coding sequence is TGTGCCAGCAGGATGACAGGTACATATCAGCCCCAGCATTTT.

The CDR3 bases are TGTGCCAGTATCCCCACGGGGAGGGGCGGCGGGCTTGAAGCTTTCTTT. Its translation is CASIPTGRGGGLEAFF. The chain carries TRBV19 and TRBJ1-1; perhaps TRBD1 as D (5 bases). Deletions cut 7 bases from V and 7 bases from J, with 25 bases between. Germline assignment: CDR1 LNHDA and CDR2 SQIVND (reference sequence). The CDR3 spans 16 residues.

This clone was seen only a few times. This chain joins TRBV6-1 and TRBJ1-2; tentatively, D is TRBD1 (6 bases). The CDR3 consists of 16 residues. Trimming cost V 0 bases and J 4 bases, with 15 bases left between them. The germline CDR1 and CDR2 sequences are MNHNS and SASEGT. The CDR3 spells CASSEAATGRVYGYTF. DNA of the CDR3: TGTGCCAGCAGTGAAGCGGCTACAGGGAGGGTCTATGGCTACACCTTC.

This sequence joins TRBV19 and TRBJ1-5, with D possibly TRBD1 on 5 matching bases. CDR3 length equals 15 residues. The V gene lost 3 bases and the J gene lost 4 bases, with 13 bases spanning the gap. CDR1 and CDR2 (germline): LNHDA, SQIVND (reference sequence). For the CDR3, the DNA is TGTGCCAGTAGTATTTTAGAGGAGGGGAATCAGCCCCAGCATTTT. Translated: CASSILEEGNQPQHF.

The chain combines TRBV6-5 with TRBJ2-7, with 8 positions matching TRBD1. There are 14 residues in the CDR3. Germline-derived CDR1 and CDR2 are MNHEY and SVGAGI. The ends lost 1 base at V and 5 bases at J; junction bases unmatched: 4. The CDR3: CASSYFQGADEQYF. CDR3 DNA: TGTGCCAGCAGTTACTTCCAGGGGGCGGACGAGCAGTACTTC.

The rearrangement links TRBV10-3 to TRBJ1-6; D is ambiguous. Trimming removed 2 bases from V and 3 bases from J, with 8 bases in between. The CDR3 consists of 15 residues. The germline V gene encodes CDR1 ENHRY and CDR2 SYGVKD. CDR3 coding DNA: TGTGCCATCAGTGAGCTCCAGAACTATAATTCACCCCTCCACTTT. Protein: CAISELQNYNSPLHF.

V gene TRBV25-1 combines with J gene TRBJ1-2, with 7 bases that match TRBD1. The CDR3 runs 11 residues. V shed 6 bases, J shed 8 bases, and the junction held 3 bases outside the gene matches. Germline V lookup: CDR1 MGHDK, CDR2 SYGVNS. CDR3 protein: CASRSGGGYTF. The CDR3, as DNA: TGTGCCAGCAGGTCAGGGGGAGGCTACACCTTC.

The chain combines TRBV19 with TRBJ1-1, with D unresolved. V shed 7 bases and J shed 1 base, with 10 bases lying between them. The CDR3 is 13 residues long. Germline V CDR1 and CDR2: LNHDA, SQIVND (reference sequence). CDR3 nucleotides: TGTGCCAGTAAGACACCGACGAACACTGAAGCTTTCTTT. Its translation: CASKTPTNTEAFF.

The J gene is TRBJ2-2, the V gene TRBV6-2 or TRBV6-3, with 10 nucleotides matching TRBD1. CDR1 and CDR2 from the germline V gene are MNHEY and SVGEGT. The V gene end was trimmed by 6 bases and the J gene end by 5 bases; junction bases not matched to a gene: 6. The CDR3 runs 15 residues. The DNA of the CDR3 is TGTGCCAGCAGCAGACAGGGGGCGAGTACCGGGGAGCTGTTTTTT. Residues: CASSRQGASTGELFF.

The V gene is TRBV19, the J gene TRBJ1-1; TRBD1 matches at 8 bases. The CDR3 spans 14 residues. V shed 4 bases, J shed 5 bases, and the junction held 6 bases outside the gene matches. The germline CDR1 and CDR2 sequences are LNHDA and SQIVND (reference sequence). CDR3 in amino acids: CASSTRDRRTEAFF. The DNA for the CDR3 is TGTGCCAGTAGTACCCGGGACAGGCGAACTGAAGCTTTCTTT.

This chain joins TRBV7-2 and TRBJ1-1, with D possibly matching TRBD1 (5 bases). Germline loops: CDR1 SGHTA, CDR2 FQGNSA. The CDR3 covers 17 residues. With 0 bases removed from V and 0 bases from J, the gap between germline ends came to 14 bases. CDR3: CASSLAGRYRMNTEAFF. CDR3 DNA: TGTGCCAGCAGCTTAGCGGGGCGGTACAGAATGAACACTGAAGCTTTCTTT. Variable domain in full (rest from reference TRBV7-2 and TRBJ1-1): GAGVSQSPSNKVTEKGKDVELRCDPISGHTALYWYRQSLGQGLEFLIYFQGNSAPDKSGLPSDRFSAERTGGSVSTLTIQRTQQEDSAVYLCASSLAGRYRMNTEAFFGQGTRLTVV.

This clone was seen only once. J is TRBJ2-7 and V is TRBV27, with 11 positions matching TRBD2. V lost 5 bases and J lost 0; bases outside the gene matches: 9. CDR3 length: 17 amino acids. From germline, CDR1 is MNHEY and CDR2 SMNVEV (reference sequence). CDR3 protein: CASSRNGLAGSSYEQYF. CDR3 sequence (DNA): TGTGCCAGCAGTCGTAACGGACTAGCGGGTAGCTCCTACGAGCAGTACTTC.

This sequence joins TRBV25-1 and TRBJ1-2, with 9 bases that match TRBD1. V lost 4 bases and J lost 8; bases outside the gene matches: 8. Germline-derived CDR1 and CDR2 are MGHDK and SYGVNS. There are 14 residues in the CDR3. The CDR3 DNA reads TGTGCCAGCAGTGGCCGGGACAGGGTACGCGGCTACACCTTC. This translates into CASSGRDRVRGYTF.

The J gene is TRBJ2-1, the V gene TRBV28; possibly TRBD2 for D (6 bases). Germline CDR1 and CDR2: MDHEN and SYDVKM. V was pared by 3 bases and J by 1 base, with 13 bases between. The length of the CDR3 is 16 residues. CDR3 nucleotides: TGTGCCAGCAGTTTGGCGATGGGGGGTTCCTACAATGAGCAGTTCTTC. Its protein is CASSLAMGGSYNEQFF.

This sequence joins TRBV7-6 and TRBJ2-3; perhaps TRBD1 as D (5 bases). Looked up from germline, CDR1 is SGHVS and CDR2 is FNYEAQ. The CDR3 spans 13 residues. Trimming removed 1 base at V and 6 bases at J, with 8 bases between. CDR3 sequence reads: CASSLEGLDTQYF. The CDR3 region has the DNA TGTGCCAGCAGCTTAGAGGGGTTGGATACGCAGTATTTT.

J is TRBJ1-3 and V is TRBV28; TRBD1 is a possible D gene (5 bases). CDR1 MDHEN and CDR2 SYDVKM come from the germline V gene. Trimming took off 6 bases at V and 4 bases at J, with 10 bases between the two ends. This CDR3 region has 13 residues. CDR3: CASRTQAGNTIYF. Written as DNA, the CDR3 is TGTGCCAGCAGAACACAGGCAGGAAACACCATATATTTT.

On this clone itself: This same CDR3 is encoded by further DNA sequences in the sample. This chain joins TRBV28 and TRBJ2-7, with D possibly matching TRBD1 (6 bases). Trimming took off 2 bases at V and 2 bases at J, with 7 bases between the two ends. Germline V gives CDR1 MDHEN, CDR2 SYDVKM. The CDR3 contains 13 residues. As DNA, the CDR3 is TGTGCCAGCAGTTTAGGGGGCACCTACGAGCAGTACTTC. This codes for CASSLGGTYEQYF.

The chain couples TRBV5-1 to TRBJ1-4; D possibly corresponds to TRBD1 (6 bases). CDR1 is SGHRS and CDR2 is YFSETQ in the germline V gene. The V and J ends lost 6 bases and 3 bases respectively, with 15 bases between them. The CDR3 runs to 15 residues. The CDR3 coding sequence is TGCGCCAGCAACGATGGAACAGGGCCTAATGAAAAACTGTTTTTT. Its protein product is CASNDGTGPNEKLFF.

The chain couples TRBV4-1 to TRBJ2-1; a possible D gene is TRBD1 (6 bases). Germline V gene data show CDR1 as MGHRA and CDR2 as YSYEKL. V was trimmed by 3 bases and J by 1 base, leaving 13 bases between them. The CDR3 loop spans 16 amino acids. CDR3 coding DNA: TGCGCCAGCAGCCACAAGACAGGCCTTTCCTACAATGAGCAGTTCTTC. It specifies CASSHKTGLSYNEQFF.

This chain links TRBV7-9 with TRBJ2-5; 10 bases fit TRBD2. Unmatched junction bases numbered 5, after V lost 2 bases and J lost 5 bases. CDR3 length: 15 residues. From germline, CDR1 is SEHNR and CDR2 FQNEAQ (reference sequence). The CDR3 DNA reads as TGTGCCAGCAGCTTATCCAGCGGGGGGGATGAGACCCAGTACTTC. It encodes CASSLSSGGDETQYF.

The genes are TRBV4-1 and TRBJ1-4; 11 nucleotides line up with TRBD1. The V and J ends lost 1 base and 8 bases, in that order; junction bases with no gene match: 3. Germline CDR1 and CDR2: MGHRA and YSYEKL. The CDR3 totals 15 residues. CDR3 nucleotide sequence: TGCGCCAGCAGCCAAGGGACAGGGGGCCCCGAAAAACTGTTTTTT. This codes for CASSQGTGGPEKLFF.

The chain links TRBV28 to TRBJ2-2; TRBD1 matches 9 bases. The V and J ends lost 8 bases and 10 bases, in that order; junction bases with no gene match: 11. Germline lookup yields CDR1 MDHEN and CDR2 SYDVKM. The CDR3 contains 14 residues. This CDR3 is CASRGQGKGLELFF. The CDR3 DNA reads TGTGCCAGCCGCGGACAGGGGAAGGGTCTGGAGCTGTTTTTT.

The chain is built from TRBV10-2 and TRBJ2-3; D might be TRBD2 (5 bases). V was trimmed by 2 bases and J by 2 bases, leaving 17 bases between them. From germline, CDR1 is WSHSY and CDR2 SAAADI. There are 17 residues in the CDR3. The CDR3 DNA sequence: TGCGCCAGCAGTGAGCCGGGATCCACTTTCGACACAGATACGCAGTATTTT. It encodes CASSEPGSTFDTDTQYF.

The chain combines TRBV5-1 with TRBJ1-4, with D possibly matching TRBD1 (5 bases). The CDR3 has 15 amino acids. V dropped 4 bases and J dropped 0 bases, with 10 bases sitting between them. Looked up from germline, CDR1 is SGHRS and CDR2 is YFSETQ. In DNA form, the CDR3 reads TGCGCCAGCAGCGGAGACAGCACAACTAATGAAAAACTGTTTTTT. Protein: CASSGDSTTNEKLFF.

The chain combines TRBV19 with TRBJ2-1, with 7 bases fitting TRBD2. Germline CDR1 is LNHDA and CDR2 is SQIVND (reference sequence). This CDR3 has 17 residues. Losses at the gene ends were 3 bases for V and 0 bases for J; bases not matched to a gene: 8. CDR3 amino acids: CASSMGKRGSSYNEQFF. The DNA for the CDR3 is TGTGCCAGTAGTATGGGCAAGCGGGGAAGCTCCTACAATGAGCAGTTCTTC.